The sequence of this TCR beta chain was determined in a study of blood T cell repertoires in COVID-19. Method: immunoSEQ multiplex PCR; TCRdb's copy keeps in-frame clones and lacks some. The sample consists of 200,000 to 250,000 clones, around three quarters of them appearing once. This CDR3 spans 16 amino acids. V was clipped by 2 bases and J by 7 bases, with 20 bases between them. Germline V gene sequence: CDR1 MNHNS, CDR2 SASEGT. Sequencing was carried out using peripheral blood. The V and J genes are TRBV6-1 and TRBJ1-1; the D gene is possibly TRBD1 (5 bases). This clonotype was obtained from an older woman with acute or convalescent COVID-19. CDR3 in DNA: TGTGCCAGCAGTGAACCCGCTGGCGGGGCTGAGAATGAAGCTTTCTTT. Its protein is CASSEPAGGAENEAFF.